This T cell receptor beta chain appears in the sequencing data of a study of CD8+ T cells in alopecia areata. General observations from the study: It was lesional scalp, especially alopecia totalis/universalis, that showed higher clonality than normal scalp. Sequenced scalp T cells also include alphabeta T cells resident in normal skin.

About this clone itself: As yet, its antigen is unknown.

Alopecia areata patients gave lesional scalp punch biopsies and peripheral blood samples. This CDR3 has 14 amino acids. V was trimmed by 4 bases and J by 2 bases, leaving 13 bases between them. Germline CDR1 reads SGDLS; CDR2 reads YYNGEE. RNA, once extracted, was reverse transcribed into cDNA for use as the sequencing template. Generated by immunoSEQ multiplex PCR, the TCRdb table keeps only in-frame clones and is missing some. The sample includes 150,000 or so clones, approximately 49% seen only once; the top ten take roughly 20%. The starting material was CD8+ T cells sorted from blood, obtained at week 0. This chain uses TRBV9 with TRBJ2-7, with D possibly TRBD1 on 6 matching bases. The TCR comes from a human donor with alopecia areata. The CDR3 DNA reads TGTGCCAGCAGCCCTCGACAGGAGGCCTACGAGCAGTACTTC. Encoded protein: CASSPRQEAYEQYF. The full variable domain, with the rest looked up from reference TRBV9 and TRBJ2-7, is DSGVTQTPKHLITATGQRVTLRCSPRSGDLSVYWYQQSLDQGLQFLIQYYNGEERAKGNILERFSAQQFPDLHSELNLSSLELGDSALYFCASSPRQEAYEQYFGPGTRLTVT.